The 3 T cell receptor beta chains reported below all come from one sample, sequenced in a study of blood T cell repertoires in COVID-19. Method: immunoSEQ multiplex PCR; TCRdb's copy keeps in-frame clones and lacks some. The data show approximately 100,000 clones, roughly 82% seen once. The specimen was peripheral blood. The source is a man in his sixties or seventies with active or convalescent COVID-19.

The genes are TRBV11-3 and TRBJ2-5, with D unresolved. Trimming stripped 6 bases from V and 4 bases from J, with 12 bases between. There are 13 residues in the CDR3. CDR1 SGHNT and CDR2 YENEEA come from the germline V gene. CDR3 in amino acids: CASSPTAGETQYF. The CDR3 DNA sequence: TGTGCCAGCAGTCCAACGGCAGGAGAGACCCAGTACTTC.

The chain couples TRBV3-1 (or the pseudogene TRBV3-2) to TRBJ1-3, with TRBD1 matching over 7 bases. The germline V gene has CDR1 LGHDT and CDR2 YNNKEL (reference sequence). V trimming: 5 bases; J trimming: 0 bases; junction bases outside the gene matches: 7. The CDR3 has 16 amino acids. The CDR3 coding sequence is TGTGCCAGCAGCGCCACCGGGACAGACTCTGGAAACACCATATATTTT. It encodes CASSATGTDSGNTIYF.

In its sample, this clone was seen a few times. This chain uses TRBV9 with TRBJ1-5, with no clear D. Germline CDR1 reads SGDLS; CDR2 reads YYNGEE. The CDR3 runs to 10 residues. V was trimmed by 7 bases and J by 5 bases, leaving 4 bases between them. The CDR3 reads CASGDQPQHF. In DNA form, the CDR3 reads TGTGCCAGCGGAGATCAGCCCCAGCATTTT.